This T cell receptor (beta chain) was obtained from a study of T cells expressing NK-cell markers. Reanalyzing the 5' RACE reads, TCRdb keeps one entry per CDR3 protein, without DNA. The data show over 200,000 distinct CDR3 sequences, and the top ten clones hold about 0.4%. The CDR3 is 14 residues long. CDR1 and CDR2 (germline): KGHSH, LQKENI. The source is a man aged 18 to 29 in good health. Sequenced sample: blood T cells: a sorted CD56 or NKG2C T cell subset, CD4+ or CD8+ T cells, or bulk PBMC T cells (not recorded which). The genes are TRBV18 and TRBJ2-2. The CDR3 is CASSPSGNTGELFF.